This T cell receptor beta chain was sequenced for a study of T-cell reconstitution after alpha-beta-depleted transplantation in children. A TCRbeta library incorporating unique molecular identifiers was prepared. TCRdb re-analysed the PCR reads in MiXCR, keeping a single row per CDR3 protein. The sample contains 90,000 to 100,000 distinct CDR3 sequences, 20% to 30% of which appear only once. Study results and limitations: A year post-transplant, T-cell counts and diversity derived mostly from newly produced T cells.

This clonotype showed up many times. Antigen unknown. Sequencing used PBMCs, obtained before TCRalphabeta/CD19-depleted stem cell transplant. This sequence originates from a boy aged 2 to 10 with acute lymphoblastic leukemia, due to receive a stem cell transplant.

CDR3 in DNA: TGTGCCAGCAGTTTACGGGCGGATGGCACTGAAGCTTTCTTT. Translation: CASSLRADGTEAFF. The V and J genes are TRBV27 and TRBJ1-1; D remains unclear. Trimming cost V 2 bases and J 4 bases, with 11 bases left between them. CDR3 length: 14 residues. Germline values: CDR1 MNHEY, CDR2 SMNVEV (reference sequence).